Listed below are T cell receptor beta chains from one sample, sequenced in a study of shared clonotypes between healthy human individuals. TCRdb's copy holds only in-frame clones and misses some; the assay was immunoSEQ multiplex PCR. The top ten hold approximately 0.4% of the sample, which has millions of clones, 93% seen once. The sample comprised naive CD4+ T cells from PBMCs. These TCRs come from a man aged 18 to 35 in good health. Some clones in this sample may be carry-over from other donors' samples. Both conserved end residues are part of each CDR3. D genes are given only for firm matches. The size of a clone is reported for some rows only, either as once, few or many, or as a class for expanded clones.

j_call	d_call	v_call	clone_size	cdr3_nt	cdr3_aa
TRBJ2-2	-	TRBV7-9	-	TGTGCCAGCAGCCCCGGGCCACAGGTCGGGTCCGGGGAGCTGTTTTTT	CASSPGPQVGSGELFF
TRBJ2-7	-	TRBV6-5	-	TGTGCCAGCAGACAAGGGTACGGGGAAGAGCAGTACTTC	CASRQGYGEEQYF
TRBJ1-2	-	TRBV7-3	-	TGTGCCAGCAGCGAAGATGCAAATTATGGCTACACCTTC	CASSEDANYGYTF
TRBJ1-4	-	TRBV7-8	-	TGTGCCAGCAGCGAAGGGAGGGGGACCGCAACTAATGAAAAACTGTTTTTT	CASSEGRGTATNEKLFF
TRBJ1-1	-	TRBV7-3	-	TGTGCCAGCAGCTTAGGAACAGGGTTCAACACTGAAGCTTTCTTT	CASSLGTGFNTEAFF
TRBJ2-7	TRBD1	TRBV7-2	-	TGTGCCAGCAGCTTAGCGGGACAGACCTCCTACGAGCAGTACTTC	CASSLAGQTSYEQYF
TRBJ2-3	-	TRBV9	-	TGTGCCAGCAGCGTAGGACCCCCCACGAGCACAGATACGCAGTATTTT	CASSVGPPTSTDTQYF
TRBJ2-7	-	TRBV19	once	TGTGCCAGTAGTATAGAGGGATTCTACGAGCAGTACTTC	CASSIEGFYEQYF
TRBJ2-1	-	TRBV7-2	once	TGTGCCAGCAGAGGGAGCTCCTACAATGAGCAGTTCTTC	CASRGSSYNEQFF
TRBJ2-3	TRBD1	TRBV14	-	TGTGCCAGCACCAAGACAGGGCAAGATACGCAGTATTTT	CASTKTGQDTQYF
TRBJ2-1	-	TRBV5-1	once	TGCGCCAGCAGCCTACCCGGGGGCGGGTACAATGAGCAGTTCTTC	CASSLPGGGYNEQFF
TRBJ1-5	-	TRBV7-9	once	TGTGCCAGCAGCAGGGGAGGGAATAGATTTCAGCCCCAGCATTTT	CASSRGGNRFQPQHF
TRBJ2-5	TRBD2	TRBV5-4	-	TGTGCCAGCAGCCGAGACCTAGCGGGACAACAAGAGACCCAGTACTTC	CASSRDLAGQQETQYF
TRBJ2-2	TRBD2	TRBV6-1	-	TGTGCCAGCAGTGAACTAGCGGGAGGGCCCGGGGAGCTGTTTTTT	CASSELAGGPGELFF
TRBJ2-1	-	TRBV6-4	once	TGTGCCAGCAGTGACCAAGGGGTAGGTGAGCAGTTCTTC	CASSDQGVGEQFF
TRBJ1-5	-	TRBV28	-	TGTGCCAGCAGATCGAAGAAGGACTATAGCAATCAGCCCCAGCATTTT	CASRSKKDYSNQPQHF
TRBJ2-6	-	TRBV7-9	-	TGTGCCAGCAGCTTCTTCTTGGGGGCCGCCTCTGGGGCCAACGTCCTGACTTTC	CASSFFLGAASGANVLTF
TRBJ2-2	TRBD2	TRBV29-1	-	TGCAGCGGGGGACTAGCGGGAGGGACCGGGGAGCTGTTTTTT	CSGGLAGGTGELFF
TRBJ2-5	TRBD2	TRBV7-9	once	TGTGCCAGCTCAGCCCTACCGGGACTAGCGGCAGAAGAGACCCAGTACTTC	CASSALPGLAAEETQYF
TRBJ1-3	-	TRBV5-1	once	TGCGCCAGCAGACCGGTCGTAGCAGGAAACACCATATATTTT	CASRPVVAGNTIYF
TRBJ1-1	TRBD1	TRBV28	-	TGTGCCAGCAGTCCTGGACAGGGGGAAGCTTTCTTT	CASSPGQGEAFF
TRBJ2-3	-	TRBV5-4	-	TGTGCCAGCAGCACCAGAGATACGCAGTATTTT	CASSTRDTQYF
TRBJ2-3	-	TRBV27	-	TGTGCCAGCAGTTTATTGCCCACCACAGATACGCAGTATTTT	CASSLLPTTDTQYF
TRBJ2-3	TRBD2	TRBV5-1	-	TGCGCCAGCCTCGTTAGCGGGGGCCCCACAGATACGCAGTATTTT	CASLVSGGPTDTQYF
TRBJ1-2	TRBD1	TRBV11-3	-	TGTGCCAGCAGCCGAGACAGGGGATATGGCTACACCTTC	CASSRDRGYGYTF
TRBJ2-3	TRBD2	TRBV11-3	-	TGTGCCAGCAGCTTCGGGGTAGCGGGAGTGTCGACAGATACGCAGTATTTT	CASSFGVAGVSTDTQYF
TRBJ2-4	TRBD2	TRBV9	-	TGTGCCAGCAGCCTGGGGGGGTCGCGGACAGCCAAAAACATTCAGTACTTC	CASSLGGSRTAKNIQYF
TRBJ1-1	-	TRBV21-1	-	TGTGCCAGCAGCAAAGCGGTGGTCAGGGGGCGAAGGGCTGAAGCTTTCTTT	CASSKAVVRGRRAEAFF
TRBJ1-5	TRBD1	TRBV6-6	-	TGTGCCAGCAGTTACTCCACAGGGGTTAATCAGCCCCAGCATTTT	CASSYSTGVNQPQHF
TRBJ2-5	-	TRBV7-6	-	TGTGCCAGCAGCTTAGACAGGGAGACCCAGTACTTC	CASSLDRETQYF
TRBJ1-1	-	TRBV19	-	TGTGCCAGTAGTCCTGGGACAGAAGCTTTCTTT	CASSPGTEAFF
TRBJ2-5	-	TRBV19	-	TGTGCCACTCGGGGGCCCATCCAAGAGACCCAGTACTTC	CATRGPIQETQYF
TRBJ2-5	-	TRBV29-1	-	TGCAGCGTTGAAGGGGGCAGGAGAGGTGGAGAGACCCAGTACTTC	CSVEGGRRGGETQYF
TRBJ2-7	-	TRBV27	-	TGTGCCAGCAGTTTACGTACTATAGACCTGGGGCAGCAGTACTTC	CASSLRTIDLGQQYF
TRBJ2-5	-	TRBV5-1	-	TGCGCCAGCAGCTTGGTTCCAGGTTCCGATGTGGAGACCCAGTACTTC	CASSLVPGSDVETQYF
TRBJ1-2	-	TRBV23-1	-	TGCGCCAGCACTCTCTTCGGCTACACCTTC	CASTLFGYTF
TRBJ1-5	-	TRBV6-6	-	TGTGCCAGCAGTTACGGTCGGGGGCGCGAGCCCCAGCATTTT	CASSYGRGREPQHF
TRBJ1-6	-	TRBV30	-	TGTGCCTGGAGTCCCCTCGACAATTCACCCCTCCACTTT	CAWSPLDNSPLHF
TRBJ1-1	-	TRBV29-1	-	TGCAGCGTTGAATTCTTAAAGGGGAACACTGAAGCTTTCTTT	CSVEFLKGNTEAFF
TRBJ2-3	-	TRBV15	once	TGTGCCACCAGCAGTGTTGGGGGAGACGATACGCAGTATTTT	CATSSVGGDDTQYF
TRBJ1-5	-	TRBV6-6	-	TGTGCCAGCAGTTACGAATGGGGAAGTCAGCCCCAGCATTTT	CASSYEWGSQPQHF